This T cell receptor (beta chain) emerged from a study of blood T cells in healthy people across ages. Sample-barcoded 5' priming and a J-beta primer mix drove a second PCR of roughly 7 to 11 cycles. MiXCR was run by TCRdb on the 5' RACE reads, yielding one entry per CDR3 protein. This table has fewer than 2,000,000 distinct CDR3 sequences, about two fifths appearing once. Deletions cut 5 bases from V and 3 bases from J, with 22 bases between. Germline V gene data show CDR1 as SEHNR and CDR2 as FQNEAQ (reference sequence). This CDR3 has 17 amino acids. Concerning this clonotype: The antigen is not known.

Study results and limitations: Age brought a roughly linear fall in TCR beta diversity measured per million T cells.

This chain joins TRBV7-9 and TRBJ1-1; a possible D gene is TRBD1 (5 bases). The origin of this receptor is a human donor in good health. Sequenced input: blood. CDR3 DNA sequence: TGTGCCAGCAGCCCCATCGGTAGGGGCATCCTGGACACTGAAGCTTTCTTT. Protein: CASSPIGRGILDTEAFF.